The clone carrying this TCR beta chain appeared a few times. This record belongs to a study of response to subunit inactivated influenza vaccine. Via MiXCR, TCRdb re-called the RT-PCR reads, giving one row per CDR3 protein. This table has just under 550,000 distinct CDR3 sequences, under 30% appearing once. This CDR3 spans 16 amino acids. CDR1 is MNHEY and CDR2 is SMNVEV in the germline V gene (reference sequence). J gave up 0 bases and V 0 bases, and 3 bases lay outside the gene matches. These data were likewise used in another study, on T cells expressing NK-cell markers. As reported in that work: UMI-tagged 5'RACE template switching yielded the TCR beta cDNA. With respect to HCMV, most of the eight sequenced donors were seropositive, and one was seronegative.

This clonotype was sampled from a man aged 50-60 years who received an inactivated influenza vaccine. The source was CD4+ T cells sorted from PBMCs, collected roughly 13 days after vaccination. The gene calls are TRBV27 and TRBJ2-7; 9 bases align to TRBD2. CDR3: CASSLSARGGSYEQYF. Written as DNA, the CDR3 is TGTGCCAGCAGTTTATCGGCGCGGGGGGGCTCCTACGAGCAGTACTTC.